This T cell receptor beta chain stems from a study of blood T cell repertoires in COVID-19. Study background: Researchers got acute and convalescent COVID-19 samples from the United States, Italy and Spain. Sample material is recorded as cDNA or gDNA derived from T cells, B-cell-depleted T cells, or PBMCs.

The CDR3 consists of 14 residues. V gave up 4 bases and J gave up 5 bases; unmatched junction bases: 7. The germline CDR1 and CDR2 sequences are KGHSH and LQKENI. Seattle's enrolled individuals joined amid active infection and were then monitored longitudinally. Method: immunoSEQ multiplex PCR; TCRdb's copy keeps in-frame clones and lacks some. The table includes more than 200,000 clones, 75% to 85% detected once. Material: peripheral blood. The clonotype originates from a woman older than 75 with COVID-19, enrolled during active disease. The chain couples TRBV18 to TRBJ1-1; 7 nucleotides match TRBD1. The CDR3 spells CASSRTRGETEAFF. Written as DNA, the CDR3 is TGTGCCAGCTCACGGACCAGGGGGGAGACTGAAGCTTTCTTT.